The 27 T cell receptor beta chains below all came from one sample that was sequenced in a study of tumor-infiltrating lymphocytes in primary liver carcinoma. A primer in the constant region served to generate TCR beta cDNA from 500 ng of total RNA. Libraries of TCR beta came from three nested multiplex PCR rounds with slightly modified ARM-PCR. The study ran its first two PCR rounds for roughly 11 cycles each, using TRBV1-TRBV30 forward primers and a C-beta reverse primer. MiXCR, run by TCRdb on the multiplex PCR reads, gives a single entry per CDR3 protein. The sample shows 40,000 to 55,000 distinct CDR3 sequences, about two thirds of them seen only once. Bulk tissue was left unsorted, and RNA and DNA were co-extracted from roughly 20-30 mg of it. The sample consisted of liver tumor tissue from sampling region 5. As to subset: tumor region T5, tumor centre. The receptors come from a man aged 40-55 years with primary liver carcinoma and hepatitis B virus infection.

On this clonotype: This could be a read error, since a much larger clone is one nucleotide away. This chain links TRBV4-2 with TRBJ1-5, with D unclear. Trimming left V 0 bases short and J 3 bases short, with 9 bases between. The CDR3 is 15 residues long. Germline CDR1 reads LGHNA; CDR2 reads YNFKEQ. The CDR3 nucleotides read TGTGCCAGCAGCCAAGATGGACGGGTCAATCAGCCCCAGCATTTT. It is translated as CASSQDGRVNQPQHF.

This clonotype was observed many times. V usage is TRBV28 and J usage is TRBJ2-7; the match to TRBD1 covers 10 bases. The germline gives CDR1 MDHEN, CDR2 SYDVKM. This CDR3 region has 13 residues. J gave up 2 bases and V 7 bases, and 2 bases lay outside the gene matches. In DNA, the CDR3 is TGTGCCAGCACCGACAGGGGGCCCTACGAGCAGTACTTC. This sequence encodes CASTDRGPYEQYF.

The V call is TRBV6-6, the J call TRBJ2-7, with 9 bases aligning to TRBD2. Germline V lookup: CDR1 MNHNY, CDR2 SVGAGI (reference sequence). This CDR3 is built from 14 residues. The ends lost 3 bases at V and 8 bases at J; junction bases unmatched: 8. The CDR3 spells CASSYVLAGGKQYF. DNA for the CDR3: TGTGCCAGCAGTTATGTACTAGCGGGTGGTAAGCAGTACTTC.

The sample holds a few counts of this clonotype. The chain carries TRBV7-3 and TRBJ2-2; D gene ambiguous. CDR1 is SGHTA and CDR2 is FQGTGA in the germline V gene. V was cut by 4 bases and J by 6 bases, with 6 bases left in between. The CDR3 consists of 12 residues. The CDR3 sequence is CASSYGAGELFF. Here the CDR3 DNA reads TGTGCCAGCAGCTACGGAGCCGGGGAGCTGTTTTTT.

This clonotype came up a few times. The junction differs from germline at one of its ends, possibly a read error. J is TRBJ1-1 and V is TRBV4-1; 11 bases fit TRBD1. Germline CDR1 is MGHRA and CDR2 is YSYEKL. There are 17 residues in the CDR3. The CDR3 spells CANSQAGQGVMNTEAFF. DNA for the CDR3: TGTGCCAACAGCCAAGCGGGACAGGGGGTCATGAACACTGAAGCTTTCTTT.

To note about this clonotype: One end of the junction fails to match germline, which may point to a read error. The chain couples TRBV12-3 or TRBV12-4 to TRBJ2-7, with a tentative D call TRBD2 (5 bases). CDR3 length: 12 residues. This chain's CDR3 is CANSRMGGERYF. DNA for the CDR3: TGTGCCAACAGTCGGATGGGTGGGGAGCGGTACTTC.

This chain connects TRBV12-3 or TRBV12-4 to TRBJ2-1; tentative D call: TRBD2 (6 bases). The CDR3 extends over 13 amino acids. With 6 bases removed from V and 8 bases from J, the gap between germline ends came to 14 bases. CDR3 nucleotides: TGTGCCAGCAGCACGGGGGAAGTCCATGAGCAGTTCTTC. Translating gives CASSTGEVHEQFF.

This clonotype was seen once. A read error is likely, as this CDR3 ends without the conserved phenylalanine or tryptophan. The rearrangement links TRBV6-2 or TRBV6-3 to TRBJ2-7; 11 bases line up with TRBD1. The junction had 6 bases not matched to a gene; V was cut back by 6 bases and J by 5 bases. The CDR3 covers 14 residues. Germline values: CDR1 MNHEY, CDR2 SVGEGT. The chain's CDR3 is CASRDRDRGDEQYS. In DNA form, the CDR3 reads TGTGCCAGCAGAGACCGGGACAGGGGGGACGAGCAGTACTCC.

Concerning this clonotype itself: This may stem from a read error, because a much larger clone lies one nucleotide away. The J gene is TRBJ2-2, the V gene TRBV29-1; D possibly corresponds to TRBD2 (5 bases). CDR1 is SQVTM, CDR2 ANQGSEA, per germline. CDR3 length: 14 amino acids. CDR3 loop: CSVESQSNTGKLFF. Here the CDR3 DNA reads TGCAGCGTTGAATCACAATCGAACACCGGGAAGCTGTTTTTT.

Concerning this clonotype itself: Because the CDR3 is missing its conserved closing phenylalanine or tryptophan, this is likely a read error. The chain couples TRBV12-3 or TRBV12-4 to TRBJ2-7; 12 nucleotides line up with TRBD2. The CDR3 is made up of 16 amino acids. CDR3: CVSKGLAGNPSHEQYL. The CDR3 DNA reads as TGTGTCAGCAAAGGACTAGCGGGGAACCCTTCCCACGAGCAGTACTTA.

This clonotype appeared once. The gene calls are TRBV11-2 and TRBJ1-1, with TRBD1 matching 9 bases. V lost 5 bases, J lost 5 bases, and 6 bases stayed unmatched. The CDR3 totals 14 residues. CDR1 and CDR2 (germline): SGHAT, FQNNGV. The CDR3 region has the DNA TGTGCCAGCAGCCCACAGACAGGGGGAACTGAAGCTTTCTTT. It specifies CASSPQTGGTEAFF.

With respect to this clonotype: A single base separates this from a much larger clone, so it may be a read error. The CDR3 does not end in the conserved phenylalanine or tryptophan, so this is likely a read error. Because the CDR3's place on the DNA is in doubt, the DNA is left out and the CDR3 is given as listed by TCRdb. CDR3 loop: CASSKDKEPGFWTEAFY. The V call is TRBV21-1, the J call TRBJ1-1; the table's D call TRBD1 went unverified against the DNA. TRBV21-1 counts as a pseudogene. The CDR3 is made up of 17 amino acids, end residues included.

The rearrangement links TRBV7-9 to TRBJ2-5; D remains ambiguous. The CDR3 length is 11 residues. CDR1 and CDR2 (germline): SEHNR, FQNEAQ (reference sequence). Trimming shortened V by 3 bases and J by 3 bases, and 2 bases separated the two germline ends. The CDR3 sequence is CASSFKETQYF. The CDR3 nucleotides read TGTGCCAGCAGCTTCAAAGAGACCCAGTACTTC.

A remark on this clonotype: A read error may explain this, as a much larger clone is one base away. J is TRBJ2-1 and V is TRBV7-9, with D possibly being TRBD1 or TRBD2 (5 bases each). Germline assignment: CDR1 SEHNR and CDR2 FQNEAQ (reference sequence). The CDR3 spans 13 residues. The CDR3: CASSSKVSREQLF. The CDR3 bases are TGTGCCAGCAGCTCCAAGGTCAGCAGGGAGCAGCTCTTC.

V gene TRBV9 combines with J gene TRBJ2-7; unclear D gene. From germline, CDR1 is SGDLS and CDR2 YYNGEE. There are 14 residues in the CDR3. Trimming stripped 0 bases from V and 2 bases from J, with 9 bases between. CDR3 amino acids: CASSVGYKPYEQYF. The CDR3 DNA reads TGTGCCAGCAGCGTAGGATACAAACCCTACGAGCAGTACTTC.

On this clonotype: The germline gene is not matched at one end of the junction; a read error may be the cause. This sequence joins TRBV10-3 and TRBJ2-7, with D hard to call. The CDR3 has 12 amino acids. Germline V gene lookup returns CDR1 ENHRY and CDR2 SYGVKD. CDR3 coding DNA: TGTGACATCAGCCGAGATGACTTCGCGCAGTACTTC. Translated: CDISRDDFAQYF.

Regarding this clonotype: Germline and junction disagree at one end, which may indicate a read error. J is TRBJ1-1 and V is TRBV7-9, with D unclear. The CDR3 runs to 13 residues. Germline-derived CDR1 and CDR2 are SEHNR and FQNEAQ (reference sequence). The CDR3 nucleotides are TGTACCAGCAGCTCAAGTGTGGGTACTGAAGCTTTCTTT. Its protein is CTSSSSVGTEAFF.

About this clonotype: One junction end does not reproduce the germline sequence, and a read error may be involved. The chain uses TRBV11-2 and TRBJ2-1; D call uncertain. The CDR3 extends over 13 amino acids. CDR1 is SGHAT, CDR2 FQNNGV, per germline. The CDR3 DNA sequence: TGTGCCCGCAGCTTTAATGATGGCTATGAGCAGTTCTTC. This sequence encodes CARSFNDGYEQFF.

A note on this clonotype: This may be a read error, as it is one base from a much larger clone. The chain has TRBV7-9 and TRBJ1-6; the D gene is possibly TRBD1 (6 bases). The CDR3 is made up of 14 amino acids. V dropped 2 bases and J dropped 8 bases, with 10 bases sitting between them. From germline, CDR1 is SEHNR and CDR2 FQNEAQ (reference sequence). DNA for the CDR3: TGTGCCAGCAGCTTAACCAGGGGATATTCACCCCTCCACTTT. It is translated as CASSLTRGYSPLHF.

Notes on this clonotype: One junction end disagrees with the germline gene, perhaps due to a read error. The chain couples TRBV11-2 to TRBJ2-1; maybe TRBD1 (5 bases). The CDR3 spans 13 residues. From germline, CDR1 is SGHAT and CDR2 FQNNGV. The CDR3 here is CVSRPTGRDEQFF. CDR3 in DNA: TGTGTCAGCAGACCCACAGGTCGCGACGAGCAGTTCTTT.

This clonotype has only one observation. A read error may produce the germline difference seen at one junction end. J is TRBJ2-2 and V is TRBV10-1, with a tentative D call TRBD2 (5 bases). The germline V gene encodes CDR1 WNHNN and CDR2 SYGVQD (reference sequence). The length of the CDR3 is 16 residues. The DNA for the CDR3 is TGCGCCAGCAGTCTCATACACGGATGGGTGACCGGGGAGTTGTTTTTT. It yields the protein CASSLIHGWVTGELFF.

In regard to this clonotype: A read error is likely, as this CDR3 ends without the conserved phenylalanine or tryptophan. J is TRBJ2-1 and V is TRBV11-2; 7 bases fit TRBD2. The CDR3 is 14 amino acids. CDR1 and CDR2 (germline): SGHAT, FQNNGV. The J segment lost 11 bases and the V segment lost 6 bases, leaving 13 bases of the junction unmatched. The CDR3 DNA reads TGTGCCAGCAGTTCAGCGGGCCCTGGGACTAAGCAGTTCTCC. The encoded protein is CASSSAGPGTKQFS.

As for this clonotype: In this CDR3 the conserved last residue, phenylalanine or tryptophan, is missing, so a read error is likely. The gene calls are TRBV11-1 and TRBJ2-5, with D maybe TRBD2 (5 bases). Germline CDR1 reads SGHAT; CDR2 reads FQDESV (reference sequence). The CDR3 is made up of 19 amino acids. Written as DNA, the CDR3 is TGTGCCAGCAGCCCGCCCCCGGAGGTCAGGAAGGACCTCCAAGAGACTCAGTACTTA. It is translated as CASSPPPEVRKDLQETQYL.

This chain links TRBV5-4 with TRBJ2-7; D might be TRBD2 (7 bases). This CDR3 region has 13 residues. CDR1 is SGHNT, CDR2 YYREEE, per germline (reference sequence). V was clipped by 1 base and J by 5 bases, with 10 bases between them. CDR3 region: CASSLRGRDEQYF. The CDR3 DNA reads TGTGCCAGCAGCTTGAGGGGGAGGGACGAGCAGTACTTC.

Points on this clonotype: One end of the junction fails to match germline, which may point to a read error. The rearrangement joins TRBV11-1 to TRBJ1-1; D is ambiguous. This CDR3 comprises 13 residues. CDR1 is SGHAT and CDR2 is FQDESV in the germline V gene (reference sequence). CDR3 DNA: TGTGCCATCAGCCCGACCTTGAATACTGAAGCTTTCTTT. Translation: CAISPTLNTEAFF.

This clonotype was detected many times. The chain has TRBV10-2 and TRBJ2-1, with 14 bases aligning to TRBD2. Germline V gives CDR1 WSHSY, CDR2 SAAADI. CDR3 length: 15 amino acids. With 4 bases clipped from V and 9 bases from J, the junction kept 5 bases outside the gene matches. CDR3 coding DNA: TGCGCCAGCAGTGCGACTAGCGGGAGGGCCGGTGAGCAGTTCTTC. This translates into CASSATSGRAGEQFF.

This clonotype was picked up many times. This sequence joins TRBV5-4 and TRBJ1-1, with D unclear. Germline CDR1 is SGHNT and CDR2 is YYREEE (reference sequence). V shed 4 bases and J shed 1 base, with 11 bases lying between them. There are 14 residues in the CDR3. The CDR3 loop reads CASSLDGENTEAFF. CDR3 coding DNA: TGTGCCAGCAGCCTGGACGGGGAGAACACTGAAGCTTTCTTT.